A selection of T cell receptor beta chains follows, all from one sample in a study of regulatory T cells in long-lasting Graves disease. From the multiplex PCR reads, TCRdb called clonotypes with MiXCR, one entry per CDR3 protein. The profile shows about 520,000 distinct CDR3 sequences, around 12% of them singletons. These data were also filed under a second study, of T cells in Graves' hyperthyroidism and ophthalmopathy.

The sequenced sample was peripheral blood mononuclear cells (PBMCs), obtained at new diagnosis, from a patient treated with antithyroid drugs. These TCRs come from a woman younger than 45 with Graves disease. The CDR3 runs from the conserved cysteine through the conserved F or W. Each record gives: J gene, V gene, D gene, CDR3 protein. A D gene is named only where the DNA matches it firmly.

>TRBJ1-3|TRBV7-2|-
CASSLVAGLSGNTIYF
>TRBJ2-1|TRBV11-3|TRBD2
CASSRTSGRGGRSYNEQFF
>TRBJ1-5|TRBV18|TRBD1
CASSQRTGDNQPQHF
>TRBJ2-1|TRBV11-2|TRBD2
CASSYRQHLAGEYNEQFF
>TRBJ2-3|TRBV12-3/TRBV12-4|TRBD2
CASSPRHPPGLAGDTDTQYF
>TRBJ2-3|TRBV6-2/TRBV6-3|TRBD2
CASSYGLAGGHADTQYF
>TRBJ2-2|TRBV28|TRBD1
CASSRNQGVVGGELFF
>TRBJ2-2|TRBV11-2|-
CASKARLGTGELFF
>TRBJ1-3|TRBV30|-
CAWSSSQGNTIYF
>TRBJ2-1|TRBV2|TRBD1
CASSEGFAGTGHNEQFF
>TRBJ2-3|TRBV27|TRBD2
CASSLGSGVTDTQYF
>TRBJ2-1|TRBV10-3|TRBD2
CAISEAGGYNEQFF
>TRBJ2-2|TRBV10-1|-
CASSELGGTGELFF
>TRBJ2-5|TRBV28|-
CASSPRLEEETQYF
>TRBJ1-6|TRBV16|-
CASSLSRNWHLHF
>TRBJ1-3|TRBV2|-
CASRQTGSGNTIYF
>TRBJ1-3|TRBV28|-
CASSAFWGLSGNTIYF
>TRBJ2-7|TRBV30|-
CAWSVGISYEQYF
>TRBJ1-3|TRBV24-1|TRBD1
CATSDSRTGGNTIYF
>TRBJ2-3|TRBV6-5|TRBD2
CASSSPGLAGAADTQYF
>TRBJ1-2|TRBV27|-
CASSLSVIGVNHYGYTF
>TRBJ2-2|TRBV29-1|-
CSVEQGFTGELFF
>TRBJ1-5|TRBV5-5|-
CASRTGDFNQPQHF
>TRBJ1-1|TRBV12-3/TRBV12-4|-
CASSFVGPGTEAFF
>TRBJ1-1|TRBV7-2|-
CASSYTGKMNTEAFF
>TRBJ1-1|TRBV12-3/TRBV12-4|-
CASSYTGLPEAFF
>TRBJ1-1|TRBV18|-
CAGSTVNTEAFF
>TRBJ1-4|TRBV10-2|-
CASSESDRISEKLFF
>TRBJ2-3|TRBV5-1|-
CASSLVKWGNAADTQYF
>TRBJ2-1|TRBV5-8|-
CASSPRLEGVNEQFF